The present TCR beta chain was sequenced within a study of CD8 T cells in Susac syndrome. Study-level results: Individuals included in the TCR sequencing and HLA analysis were acknowledged by the study to be relatively few in number.

The CDR3 extends over 13 amino acids. Germline V gene data show CDR1 as PRHDT and CDR2 as FYEKMQ (reference sequence). Trimming cost V 4 bases and J 5 bases, with 11 bases left between them. Of note for this clonotype: Its cognate antigen is unknown.

RNA was extracted with the RNeasy kit, and a quantity of roughly 0.5 to 1 ug was reverse transcribed using random hexamers. The amplification used immunoSEQ multiplex PCR on TCR beta CDR3; it spanned 54 Vbeta and 13 Jbeta. TCRdb independently ran MiXCR on the immunoSEQ multiplex PCR reads; one entry per CDR3 protein. This table has around 62,000 distinct CDR3 sequences, roughly 92% appearing once. Negative isolation yielded CD4+ and CD8+ T cells, and FACS enriched TEMRA cells. The chain uses TRBV13 and TRBJ2-5; tentative D call: TRBD1 (6 bases). The source of this sequence is a human donor in good health. Sequences were obtained from CD8+ T cells from PBMCs. Here the CDR3 reads CASSSTGPETQYF. CDR3 coding DNA: TGTGCCAGCAGCTCGACAGGACCGGAGACCCAGTACTTC.